The text below deals with one TCR beta chain. The target antigen is unknown. TCRdb recomputed calls from the reads with MiXCR, one row per CDR3 protein. The sample has approximately 500,000 distinct CDR3 sequences; 30% to 35% are singletons. The data belong to a study of T cell repertoires in cytomegalovirus infection. Study-level information: It can be stated that public TCR beta signatures indicated CMV infection as well as a matching HLA type.

CDR1 and CDR2 from the germline V gene are SEHNR and FQNEAQ (reference sequence). V lost 1 base and J lost 4, with 22 bases in between. The CDR3 extends over 18 amino acids. Study observations and caveats: Across the ex vivo response, the dominant clonotypes were HLA-C-restricted CMV-specific TCR beta clonotypes.

The chain uses TRBV7-9 and TRBJ1-2; D is ambiguous. The TCR originated in a human donor in good health (CMV status not recorded). Some clones in this sample may be carry-over from other donors' samples. This specimen consisted of cultured PBMCs, obtained from culture after CMV antigen stimulation. The CDR3 DNA sequence: TGTGCCAGCAGCTTAGGGGCCCGGGGAAGGCCCATAGCCTATGGCTACACCTTC. This translates into CASSLGARGRPIAYGYTF.